This passage covers 3 T cell receptor beta chains from one sample sequenced in a study of T cells in narcolepsy. Using immunoSEQ multiplex PCR, the repertoire was profiled, and TCRdb retains in-frame clones only, with some absent. The sample includes tens of thousands of clones, about 85% of them seen just once. The sample taken for sequencing was CD45RA- memory CD4+ T cells from PBMCs. The receptors were gathered from a human donor with narcolepsy.

The chain carries TRBV29-1 and TRBJ1-1, with D possibly matching TRBD1 (6 bases). Trimming took 4 bases from V and 1 from J, leaving 19 bases between them. Looked up from germline, CDR1 is SQVTM and CDR2 is ANQGSEA. The CDR3 length is 16 residues. The chain's CDR3 is CSVAIWGGRQNTEAFF. The CDR3 nucleotides read TGCAGCGTTGCCATATGGGGGGGGCGGCAGAACACTGAAGCTTTCTTT.

The J gene is TRBJ2-2, the V gene TRBV18; 7 nucleotides line up with TRBD2. The CDR3 totals 16 residues. V lost 0 bases and J lost 4; bases outside the gene matches: 5. Looked up from germline, CDR1 is KGHSH and CDR2 is LQKENI. DNA for the CDR3: TGTGCCAGCTCACCACCAGGCGGGAGAGCCACCGGGGAGCTGTTTTTT. As protein: CASSPPGGRATGELFF.

V usage is TRBV6-6 and J usage is TRBJ2-7; D unresolved. Trimming left V 4 bases short and J 3 bases short, with 4 bases between. Looked up from germline, CDR1 is MNHNY and CDR2 is SVGAGI (reference sequence). The length of the CDR3 is 11 residues. The CDR3 spells CASSSFYEQYF. The CDR3 DNA sequence: TGTGCCAGCAGTTCATTCTACGAGCAGTACTTC.